This T cell receptor beta chain was observed in a study of blood T cell repertoires in COVID-19. Turning to the study itself: PBMCs, B-cell-depleted T cells, or T cells were the source of the cDNA or gDNA that made up the material.

The CDR3 contains 14 residues. With V trimmed by 6 bases and J by 9 bases, 6 bases remained unmatched. From germline, CDR1 is MNHEY and CDR2 SVGAGI. Data came from immunoSEQ multiplex PCR; TCRdb stores just in-frame clones and leaves some out. In the table there are about 110,000 clones, around 85% of which are singletons. The clonotype was recovered from a man in his 70s with active or convalescent COVID-19. The V and J genes are TRBV6-5 and TRBJ1-6; 9 nucleotides align to TRBD1. The specimen was peripheral blood. This CDR3 is CASSQDRGGSPLHF. The CDR3 DNA is TGTGCCAGCAGCCAGGACAGGGGAGGTTCACCCCTCCACTTT.